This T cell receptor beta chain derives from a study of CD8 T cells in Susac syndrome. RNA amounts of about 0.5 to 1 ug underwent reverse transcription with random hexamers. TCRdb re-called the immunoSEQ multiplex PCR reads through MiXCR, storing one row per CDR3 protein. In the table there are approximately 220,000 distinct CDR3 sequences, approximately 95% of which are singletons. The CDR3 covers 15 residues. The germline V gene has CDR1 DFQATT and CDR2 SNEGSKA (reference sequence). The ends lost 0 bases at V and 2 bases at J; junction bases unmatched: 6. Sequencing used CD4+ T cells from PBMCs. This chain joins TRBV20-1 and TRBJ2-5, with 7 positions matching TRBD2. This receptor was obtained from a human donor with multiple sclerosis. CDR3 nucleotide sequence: TGCAGTGCTAGAGATCGCGGGGGATCTCAAGAGACCCAGTACTTC. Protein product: CSARDRGGSQETQYF.